Detailed here is one T cell receptor beta chain. This clonotype was seen repeatedly, ten times or more. No antigen is known for it. No base-level quality is on record; no much larger clone is a single base apart. Sequences MNHNS (CDR1) and SASEGT (CDR2) are obtained from the germline V gene. Germline trimming amounts to 7 bases on V and 0 bases on J, with 5 as the count of junction bases outside the gene matches. Reading from cysteine to phenylalanine, the CDR3 counts 14 amino acids. Of the read, only the CDR3 DNA is kept; its 42 bases are in frame from base 1. Libraries were constructed by multiplex PCR. Sequenced on an Illumina HiSeq 4000. TCR beta libraries were built with iRepertoire HTBI primers and Arm-PCR amplification of CDR3 regions. Gel purification was performed on PCR products prior to sequencing. The source study handled its data this way. Gene usage analysis of CDR3 amino acid clonotypes relied on the roughly 60 TRBV and 14 TRBJ segments identified across samples. Filtered high-quality paired reads were merged into contigs using COPE and FqMerger. BLAST was used to align contigs to IMGT TRBV, TRBD and TRBJ reference genes, and CDR3 was defined according to IMGT. Clonotypes above 0.1% frequency were classified as highly expanded clones. Shannon entropy was used to measure repertoire diversity, and the Gini coefficient was used to measure V-J evenness. Clonotypes shared by more than one individual were considered public. TCRdb's own reprocessing of the public reads used fastp at Q25 and MiXCR and kept productive beta chains. Records with the same CDR3 protein are collapsed into one entry carrying the most frequent genes and DNA. These V and J calls rely on TCRdb rather than the paper's analysis. Counted in this sample were more than 350,000 distinct CDR3 sequences; around 20% of them appeared once. The top ten clonotypes cover over 11% of the sample.

This record comes from a study of regulatory T cells in long-lasting Graves disease (dated by TCRdb to the early 2020s). Turning to the overall study: To count as having persistent Graves' disease, a patient had to have received antithyroid drug treatment for over 5 years with TSH receptor autoantibodies remaining persistently positive. This study used TCR sequencing and RNA sequencing of peripheral blood to compare persistent Graves' disease patients against newly diagnosed Graves' disease patients. The study took place in China and was registered as a clinical trial. A total of 33 samples were covered by TCR sequencing, comprising about 13 persistent and roughly 20 newly diagnosed Graves' disease patients. Antithyroid drugs had been taken for 8.5 to 11 years on average by persistent Graves' disease patients in the clinical cohort. Overall study results and their limits: Only peripheral blood was studied, because thyroid tissue, the primary lesion, was inaccessible. Sequencing and analysis were restricted to the TCR beta chain. Persistent Graves' disease patients showed lower TCR Shannon entropy and fewer highly expanded clones than newly diagnosed patients, suggesting clonal expansion. A larger number of public clonotypes was shared among persistent patients (around 3,000) than among newly diagnosed patients (roughly 1,000). Persistent disease showed preferential use of TRBV28, TRBJ1-2 and TRBJ2-5, whereas newly diagnosed disease favored TRBV20-1 and TRBJ2-1. As a limitation, the authors acknowledged that the small sample size may reduce accuracy.

This specimen's time point label, per the study, means: persistent/refractory GD, antithyroid drugs over 5 years with positive TRAb. For both TCR sequencing and RNA sequencing, RNA was extracted from PBMCs using TRIzol. Graves' disease was diagnosed according to American Thyroid Association guidelines. Recruitment of patients was carried out at an endocrinology department in Xi'an, China. Each patient gave around 9 milliliters of peripheral blood, collected in an EDTA anticoagulant tube. Ficoll Paque Plus density gradient separation was used to isolate PBMCs, and no further T cell sorting was performed. RNA quality was checked with an Agilent 2100 Bioanalyzer and agarose gel, and concentration with a NanoDrop 2000.

Here the sequenced sample was peripheral blood mononuclear cells (PBMCs), taken when the disease was refractory, from a patient treated with antithyroid drugs. The chain is made from TRBV6-1 and TRBJ1-2; the central 7 bases match TRBD1. The receptor's source is a female donor with Graves disease. The CDR3 sequence is CASNRQGANYGYTF. The DNA reads TGTGCCAGCAATAGACAGGGTGCTAACTATGGCTACACCTTC.